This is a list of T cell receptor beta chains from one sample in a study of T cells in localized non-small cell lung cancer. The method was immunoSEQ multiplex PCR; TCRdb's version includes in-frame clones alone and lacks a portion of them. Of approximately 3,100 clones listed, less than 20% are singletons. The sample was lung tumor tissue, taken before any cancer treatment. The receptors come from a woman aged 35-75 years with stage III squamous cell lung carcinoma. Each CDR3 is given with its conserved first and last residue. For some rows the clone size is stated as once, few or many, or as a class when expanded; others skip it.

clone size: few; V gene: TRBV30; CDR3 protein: CACIPRGNGEKLFF
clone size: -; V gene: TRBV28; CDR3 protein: CASSFSGGRNTEAFF
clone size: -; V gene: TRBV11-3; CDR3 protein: CASSQGASSYNEQFF
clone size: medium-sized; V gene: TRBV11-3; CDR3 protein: CASSRTSGRLDEQFF
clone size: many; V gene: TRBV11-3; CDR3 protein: CASSLGEGQGNQPQHF
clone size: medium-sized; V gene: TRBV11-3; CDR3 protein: CASSQSRPQSLGNYGYTF
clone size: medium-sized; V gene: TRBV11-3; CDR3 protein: CASSAGTGNEKLFF
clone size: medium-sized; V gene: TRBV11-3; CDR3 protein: CASSLGRTGREKLFF
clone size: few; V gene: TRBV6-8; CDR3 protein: CASSYDDPDGVGTGELFF
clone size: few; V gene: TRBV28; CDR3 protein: CASSSPTWGSYGYTF
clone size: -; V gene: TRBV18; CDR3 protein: CASSYGGSQLNTEAFF
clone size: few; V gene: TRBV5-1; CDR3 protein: CASKPGHTNTGELFF
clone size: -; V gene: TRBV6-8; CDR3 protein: CASSYSGTGGYGYTF
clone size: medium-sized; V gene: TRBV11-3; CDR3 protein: CASSFSPGLADTQYF
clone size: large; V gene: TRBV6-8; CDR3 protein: CASSYGRSSYEQYF
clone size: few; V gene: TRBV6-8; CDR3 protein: CASSDSLAGADTQYF
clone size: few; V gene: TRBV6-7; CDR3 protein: CATRGNTEAFF
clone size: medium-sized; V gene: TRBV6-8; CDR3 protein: CASSHGPQAGGYEQYF
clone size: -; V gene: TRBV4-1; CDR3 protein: CASSQDSATGNSRPQHF
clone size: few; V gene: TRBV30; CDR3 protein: CAWSDRGTARGPGNTIYF
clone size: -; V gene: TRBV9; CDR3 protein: CASSARGQVTDTQYF
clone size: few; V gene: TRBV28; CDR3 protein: CASSLFRAGREETQYF
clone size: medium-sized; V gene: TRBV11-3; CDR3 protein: CASSSVEGTVKGTEAFF
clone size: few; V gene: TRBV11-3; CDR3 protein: CASSFNRNPSTDTQYF
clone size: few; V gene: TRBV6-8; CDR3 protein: CASSANPWTSGASNTGELFF
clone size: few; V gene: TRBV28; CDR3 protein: CATNPGSRMSSYEQYF
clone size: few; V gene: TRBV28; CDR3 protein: CASSLQFTTEAFF
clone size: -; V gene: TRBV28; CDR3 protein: CASSRMRGQGGALSNQPQHF
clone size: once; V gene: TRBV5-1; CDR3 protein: CASTAQGRGTGELFF
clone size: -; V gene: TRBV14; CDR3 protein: CASSQRQQYNEQFF
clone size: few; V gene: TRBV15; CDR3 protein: CATSRVGLGRGLQQYF
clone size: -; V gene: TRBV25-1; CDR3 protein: CASSGLRASERDTQYF
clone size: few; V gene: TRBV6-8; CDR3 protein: CAISAETGGEQPQHF
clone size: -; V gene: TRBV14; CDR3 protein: CASSQQQGSKRTQYF
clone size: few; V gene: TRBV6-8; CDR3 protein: CASSNTPFGYNEQFF
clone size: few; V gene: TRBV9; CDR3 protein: CASSVGQTTNEKLFF
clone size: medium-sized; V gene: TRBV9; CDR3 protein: CASSAASGTAQPQHF
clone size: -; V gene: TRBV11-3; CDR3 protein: CASKVGGSYNEQFF
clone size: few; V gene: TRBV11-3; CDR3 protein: CASSLGSGQYNEQFF
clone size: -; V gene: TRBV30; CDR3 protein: CAWSRPGTREETQYF